This TCR beta chain was sequenced during a study of cytomegalovirus exposure and HLA in healthy donors. Study outcomes and limitations: TCR sequences were mostly rare, though some public TCRs occurred in many donors.

The table lists this clone with a few counts. Its antigen is unidentified. A multiplex PCR was run with 60 Vbeta primers and 13 Jbeta primers. This table comes from immunoSEQ multiplex PCR, and its TCRdb copy is limited to in-frame clones, with some not included. The table shows 85,000 to 130,000 clones, with 9.5% to 13% occurring only once. This receptor was identified in a man in his forties in good health and CMV-seropositive. The source material was PBMCs.

CDR3 amino acids: CASSRTGTATYEQYF. The CDR3 DNA is TGTGCCAGCAGTCGTACCGGGACAGCAACCTACGAGCAGTACTTC. This chain links TRBV6-5 with TRBJ2-7; the match to TRBD1 covers 7 bases. Unmatched junction bases numbered 9, after V lost 5 bases and J lost 2 bases. The CDR3 totals 15 residues. The germline V gene encodes CDR1 MNHEY and CDR2 SVGAGI.